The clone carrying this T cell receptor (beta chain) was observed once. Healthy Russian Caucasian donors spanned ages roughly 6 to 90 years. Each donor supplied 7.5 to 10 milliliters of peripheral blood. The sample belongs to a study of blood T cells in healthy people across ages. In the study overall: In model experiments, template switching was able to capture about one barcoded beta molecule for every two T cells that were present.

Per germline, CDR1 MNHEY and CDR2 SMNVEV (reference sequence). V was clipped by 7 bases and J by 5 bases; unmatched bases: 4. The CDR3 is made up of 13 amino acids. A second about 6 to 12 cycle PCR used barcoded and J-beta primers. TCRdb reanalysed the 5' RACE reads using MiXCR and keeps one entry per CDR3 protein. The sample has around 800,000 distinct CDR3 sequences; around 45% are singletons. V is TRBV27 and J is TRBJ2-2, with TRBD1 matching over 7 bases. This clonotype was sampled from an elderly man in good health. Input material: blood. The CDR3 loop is CASMTGTTGELFF. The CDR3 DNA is TGTGCCAGCATGACAGGGACGACCGGGGAGCTGTTTTTT.